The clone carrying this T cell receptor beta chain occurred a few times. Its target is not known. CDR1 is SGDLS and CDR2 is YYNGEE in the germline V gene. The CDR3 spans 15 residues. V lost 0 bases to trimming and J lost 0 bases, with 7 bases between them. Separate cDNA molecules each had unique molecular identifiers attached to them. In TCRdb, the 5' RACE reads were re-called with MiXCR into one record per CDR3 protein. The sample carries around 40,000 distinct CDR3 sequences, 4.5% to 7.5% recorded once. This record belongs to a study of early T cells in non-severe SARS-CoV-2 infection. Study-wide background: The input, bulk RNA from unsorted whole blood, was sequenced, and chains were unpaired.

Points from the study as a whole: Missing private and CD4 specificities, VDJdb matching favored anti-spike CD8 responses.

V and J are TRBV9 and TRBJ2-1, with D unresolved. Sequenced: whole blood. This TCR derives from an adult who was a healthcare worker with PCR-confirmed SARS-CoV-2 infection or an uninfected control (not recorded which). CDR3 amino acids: CASSVEESSYNEQFF. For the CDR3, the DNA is TGTGCCAGCAGCGTAGAGGAGAGCTCCTACAATGAGCAGTTCTTC.